These 14 T cell receptor beta chains came from one sample sequenced in a study of a mutant IDH1 vaccine in newly diagnosed glioma (dated by TCRdb to about 2021). No cognate antigen is known for these TCRs. The sample's time point label, decoded: week 5, during vaccination. Each vaccine dose, consisting of 300 ug of a 20-mer mutant IDH1 peptide in Montanide, was administered subcutaneously with topical imiquimod. Receptors were amplified or captured by the immunoSEQ multiplex PCR assay. The clones in this table, taken by TCRdb from immuneACCESS, are in-frame only. Not every clone is retained; where verified, under half of the shortfall comes from an unresolved V gene, and the cause of the rest is unknown. The sample table lists about 40,000 clones, 90% to 95% of them with a count of one. Roughly 2.8% of the sample is in the top ten clones. The sequenced sample was PBMCs, obtained from a glioma patient whose treatment included an IDH1 peptide vaccine. Receptors originate from a man aged 45 to 65 with glioma.

This clone was seen a single time. V and J are TRBV30 and TRBJ1-2; D is unresolved. Trimming pared 0 bases from V and 2 bases from J, leaving 10 bases between. Per germline, CDR1 GTSNPN and CDR2 SVGIG (reference sequence). This CDR3 contains 14 residues. CDR3 DNA: TGTGCCTGGAGTGTAAATCCGGAAAACTATGGCTACACCTTC. Protein: CAWSVNPENYGYTF.

This sequence joins TRBV29-1 and TRBJ2-5; D is possibly TRBD1 (5 bases). Germline lookup yields CDR1 SQVTM and CDR2 ANQGSEA. This CDR3 is built from 13 residues. V lost 8 bases, J lost 3 bases, and 16 bases lay in between. CDR3 sequence (DNA): TGCAGCACACCTCGCCAAGGGGAAGAGACCCAGTACTTC. It yields the protein CSTPRQGEETQYF. Complete variable domain (other parts from reference TRBV29-1 and TRBJ2-5): SAVISQKPSRDICQRGTSLTIQCQVDSQVTMMFWYRQQPGQSLTLIATANQGSEATYESGFVIDKFPISRPNLTFSTLTVSNMSPEDSSIYLCSTPRQGEETQYFGPGTRLLVL.

The chain has TRBV6-5 and TRBJ2-3; D is possibly TRBD2 (7 bases). V lost 4 bases and J lost 4, with 18 bases in between. This CDR3 comprises 16 residues. Germline V gives CDR1 MNHEY, CDR2 SVGAGI. This chain's CDR3 is CASSWTVRGGADTQYF. In DNA, the CDR3 is TGTGCCAGCAGTTGGACTGTTCGAGGGGGGGCAGATACGCAGTATTTT.

The chain employs TRBV28 and TRBJ2-7; D is undetermined. There are 11 residues in the CDR3. Germline values: CDR1 MDHEN, CDR2 SYDVKM. V was trimmed by 3 bases and J by 4 bases, leaving 4 bases between them. CDR3 nucleotides: TGTGCCAGCAGTTTTAGATACGAGCAGTACTTC. Its translation: CASSFRYEQYF.

This clone was counted only a few times. This rearrangement joins TRBV5-1 to TRBJ2-3; TRBD2 agrees at 8 bases. V gave up 3 bases and J gave up 11 bases; unmatched junction bases: 17. The CDR3 sequence is 16 residues long. Germline V gene data show CDR1 as SGHRS and CDR2 as YFSETQ. For the CDR3, the DNA is TGCGCCAGCAGCTCATTCCCGGGGGGGGCAGCAGGAATGCAGTATTTT. Its translation is CASSSFPGGAAGMQYF.

This chain links TRBV6-5 with TRBJ1-4, with D perhaps TRBD1 (5 bases). From germline, CDR1 is MNHEY and CDR2 SVGAGI. Trimming took off 0 bases at V and 7 bases at J, with 12 bases between the two ends. CDR3 length equals 15 residues. The DNA for the CDR3 is TGTGCCAGCAGTTACTCGACAGCATCCGGTGAAAAACTGTTTTTT. It yields the protein CASSYSTASGEKLFF.

The chain has TRBV6-6 and TRBJ1-1; weak D call: TRBD1 (6 bases). The germline gives CDR1 MNHNY, CDR2 SVGAGI (reference sequence). The CDR3 has 14 amino acids. V was shortened by 0 bases and J by 4 bases, with 9 bases between the two germline ends. CDR3 nucleotide sequence: TGTGCCAGCAGTTACTCCCAGGGGAGCACTGAAGCTTTCTTT. Protein product: CASSYSQGSTEAFF.

V gene TRBV11-1 combines with J gene TRBJ2-7; TRBD1 aligns across 7 bases. CDR1 and CDR2 from the germline V gene are SGHAT and FQDESV (reference sequence). This CDR3 is 14 amino acids long. The ends lost 5 bases at V and 1 base at J; junction bases unmatched: 5. CDR3 coding DNA: TGTGCCAGCAGCATAACAGGGGTTTCCTACGAGCAGTACTTC. Its protein is CASSITGVSYEQYF.

The chain links TRBV5-1 to TRBJ2-6, with D tentatively TRBD2 (6 bases). CDR3 length: 19 amino acids. Trimming stripped 4 bases from V and 1 base from J, with 21 bases between. The germline V gene encodes CDR1 SGHRS and CDR2 YFSETQ. The CDR3 sequence is CASSPWGVGEGSGANVLTF. The CDR3 DNA follows: TGCGCCAGCAGCCCCTGGGGGGTGGGAGAGGGGTCTGGGGCCAACGTCCTGACTTTC.

The V and J genes are TRBV7-9 and TRBJ1-1, with no clear D. Deletions cut 7 bases from V and 0 bases from J, with 18 bases between. Germline CDR1 SEHNR, CDR2 FQNEAQ (reference sequence). This CDR3 comprises 16 residues. In DNA, the CDR3 is TGTGCCAGCACCACCTGGGGATGGAGCATGAACACTGAAGCTTTCTTT. It translates to CASTTWGWSMNTEAFF. The full variable domain, with the rest looked up from reference TRBV7-9 and TRBJ1-1, is DTGVSQNPRHKITKRGQNVTFRCDPISEHNRLYWYRQTLGQGPEFLTYFQNEAQLEKSRLLSDRFSAERPKGSFSTLEIQRTEQGDSAMYLCASTTWGWSMNTEAFFGQGTRLTVV.

The chain joins TRBV6-5 to TRBJ2-5; a weak D match, TRBD2 (6 bases). The ends were cut back, 6 bases at V and 9 bases at J, with 17 bases in the middle. Germline CDR1 and CDR2: MNHEY and SVGAGI. The CDR3 sequence is 13 residues long. DNA for the CDR3: TGTGCCAGCAGCCATGACAGCCGGGGGTCCCAGTACTTC. Protein: CASSHDSRGSQYF.

This clone appeared once. This sequence joins TRBV4-1 and TRBJ2-7; 9 nucleotides match TRBD2. The germline gives CDR1 MGHRA, CDR2 YSYEKL. The CDR3 has 17 amino acids. V shed 0 bases, J shed 6 bases, and the junction held 12 bases outside the gene matches. Here the CDR3 DNA reads TGCGCCAGCAGCCAAGATCTACGCGGGAGGGCCCTCCGCGAGCAGTACTTC. It is translated as CASSQDLRGRALREQYF.

The chain carries TRBV11-2 and TRBJ1-4; D unresolved. CDR1 and CDR2 (germline): SGHAT, FQNNGV. Trimming removed 5 bases at V and 5 bases at J, with 15 bases between. The CDR3 has 15 residues. DNA for the CDR3: TGTGCCAGCAGCCCCCTCTGGGTGGGGAATGAAAAACTGTTTTTT. It specifies CASSPLWVGNEKLFF.

This chain links TRBV5-4 with TRBJ2-7; 7 bases map to TRBD2. The CDR3 spans 15 residues. Germline-derived CDR1 and CDR2 are SGHNT and YYREEE (reference sequence). With 6 bases clipped from V and 4 bases from J, the junction kept 13 bases outside the gene matches. CDR3 sequence (DNA): TGTGCCAGCACCACCACCGGGCGGGAGAGGTACGAGCAGTACTTC. Translating gives CASTTTGRERYEQYF.